The source of this TCR beta chain is a study of beta chain features in type 1 diabetes. This clone was found a few times. Trimming took 6 bases from V and 2 from J, leaving 11 bases between them. CDR1 and CDR2 from the germline V gene are SGHTA and FQGTGA. The CDR3 runs to 13 residues. What was sequenced were expressed TCRB transcripts, since all of the isolated RNA had been reverse transcribed. Clones were sequenced by immunoSEQ multiplex PCR, and TCRdb holds only the in-frame ones, with some missing. The sample has 400,000 to 550,000 clones; 11% are singletons. The TCR was taken from a woman under 30 in good health. Sequenced input: naive CD4+ T cells from blood. The V and J genes are TRBV7-3 and TRBJ2-7, with D perhaps matching TRBD1 (5 bases). This CDR3 is CASRQAGTYEQYF. The CDR3 nucleotides are TGTGCCAGCAGGCAGGCAGGGACCTACGAGCAGTACTTC.